This T cell receptor (beta chain) was profiled in a study of cytomegalovirus exposure and HLA in healthy donors. This CDR3 has 17 residues. Germline values: CDR1 SGHNT, CDR2 YYREEE (reference sequence). J gave up 2 bases and V 2 bases, and 9 bases lay outside the gene matches. The PCR employed 60 Vbeta primers together with 13 Jbeta primers. The method was immunoSEQ multiplex PCR; TCRdb's version includes in-frame clones alone and lacks a portion of them. This sample has 150,000 to 200,000 clones, with 80% to 90% found just once. Sequencing was carried out using PBMCs. This receptor was taken from a man aged 18 to 30 in good health and CMV-seropositive. The genes are TRBV5-4 and TRBJ2-3; 9 nucleotides line up with TRBD2. CDR3 amino acids: CASSFPPSGAPTDTQYF. Here the CDR3 DNA reads TGTGCCAGCAGCTTCCCGCCTAGCGGGGCACCCACAGATACGCAGTATTTT.